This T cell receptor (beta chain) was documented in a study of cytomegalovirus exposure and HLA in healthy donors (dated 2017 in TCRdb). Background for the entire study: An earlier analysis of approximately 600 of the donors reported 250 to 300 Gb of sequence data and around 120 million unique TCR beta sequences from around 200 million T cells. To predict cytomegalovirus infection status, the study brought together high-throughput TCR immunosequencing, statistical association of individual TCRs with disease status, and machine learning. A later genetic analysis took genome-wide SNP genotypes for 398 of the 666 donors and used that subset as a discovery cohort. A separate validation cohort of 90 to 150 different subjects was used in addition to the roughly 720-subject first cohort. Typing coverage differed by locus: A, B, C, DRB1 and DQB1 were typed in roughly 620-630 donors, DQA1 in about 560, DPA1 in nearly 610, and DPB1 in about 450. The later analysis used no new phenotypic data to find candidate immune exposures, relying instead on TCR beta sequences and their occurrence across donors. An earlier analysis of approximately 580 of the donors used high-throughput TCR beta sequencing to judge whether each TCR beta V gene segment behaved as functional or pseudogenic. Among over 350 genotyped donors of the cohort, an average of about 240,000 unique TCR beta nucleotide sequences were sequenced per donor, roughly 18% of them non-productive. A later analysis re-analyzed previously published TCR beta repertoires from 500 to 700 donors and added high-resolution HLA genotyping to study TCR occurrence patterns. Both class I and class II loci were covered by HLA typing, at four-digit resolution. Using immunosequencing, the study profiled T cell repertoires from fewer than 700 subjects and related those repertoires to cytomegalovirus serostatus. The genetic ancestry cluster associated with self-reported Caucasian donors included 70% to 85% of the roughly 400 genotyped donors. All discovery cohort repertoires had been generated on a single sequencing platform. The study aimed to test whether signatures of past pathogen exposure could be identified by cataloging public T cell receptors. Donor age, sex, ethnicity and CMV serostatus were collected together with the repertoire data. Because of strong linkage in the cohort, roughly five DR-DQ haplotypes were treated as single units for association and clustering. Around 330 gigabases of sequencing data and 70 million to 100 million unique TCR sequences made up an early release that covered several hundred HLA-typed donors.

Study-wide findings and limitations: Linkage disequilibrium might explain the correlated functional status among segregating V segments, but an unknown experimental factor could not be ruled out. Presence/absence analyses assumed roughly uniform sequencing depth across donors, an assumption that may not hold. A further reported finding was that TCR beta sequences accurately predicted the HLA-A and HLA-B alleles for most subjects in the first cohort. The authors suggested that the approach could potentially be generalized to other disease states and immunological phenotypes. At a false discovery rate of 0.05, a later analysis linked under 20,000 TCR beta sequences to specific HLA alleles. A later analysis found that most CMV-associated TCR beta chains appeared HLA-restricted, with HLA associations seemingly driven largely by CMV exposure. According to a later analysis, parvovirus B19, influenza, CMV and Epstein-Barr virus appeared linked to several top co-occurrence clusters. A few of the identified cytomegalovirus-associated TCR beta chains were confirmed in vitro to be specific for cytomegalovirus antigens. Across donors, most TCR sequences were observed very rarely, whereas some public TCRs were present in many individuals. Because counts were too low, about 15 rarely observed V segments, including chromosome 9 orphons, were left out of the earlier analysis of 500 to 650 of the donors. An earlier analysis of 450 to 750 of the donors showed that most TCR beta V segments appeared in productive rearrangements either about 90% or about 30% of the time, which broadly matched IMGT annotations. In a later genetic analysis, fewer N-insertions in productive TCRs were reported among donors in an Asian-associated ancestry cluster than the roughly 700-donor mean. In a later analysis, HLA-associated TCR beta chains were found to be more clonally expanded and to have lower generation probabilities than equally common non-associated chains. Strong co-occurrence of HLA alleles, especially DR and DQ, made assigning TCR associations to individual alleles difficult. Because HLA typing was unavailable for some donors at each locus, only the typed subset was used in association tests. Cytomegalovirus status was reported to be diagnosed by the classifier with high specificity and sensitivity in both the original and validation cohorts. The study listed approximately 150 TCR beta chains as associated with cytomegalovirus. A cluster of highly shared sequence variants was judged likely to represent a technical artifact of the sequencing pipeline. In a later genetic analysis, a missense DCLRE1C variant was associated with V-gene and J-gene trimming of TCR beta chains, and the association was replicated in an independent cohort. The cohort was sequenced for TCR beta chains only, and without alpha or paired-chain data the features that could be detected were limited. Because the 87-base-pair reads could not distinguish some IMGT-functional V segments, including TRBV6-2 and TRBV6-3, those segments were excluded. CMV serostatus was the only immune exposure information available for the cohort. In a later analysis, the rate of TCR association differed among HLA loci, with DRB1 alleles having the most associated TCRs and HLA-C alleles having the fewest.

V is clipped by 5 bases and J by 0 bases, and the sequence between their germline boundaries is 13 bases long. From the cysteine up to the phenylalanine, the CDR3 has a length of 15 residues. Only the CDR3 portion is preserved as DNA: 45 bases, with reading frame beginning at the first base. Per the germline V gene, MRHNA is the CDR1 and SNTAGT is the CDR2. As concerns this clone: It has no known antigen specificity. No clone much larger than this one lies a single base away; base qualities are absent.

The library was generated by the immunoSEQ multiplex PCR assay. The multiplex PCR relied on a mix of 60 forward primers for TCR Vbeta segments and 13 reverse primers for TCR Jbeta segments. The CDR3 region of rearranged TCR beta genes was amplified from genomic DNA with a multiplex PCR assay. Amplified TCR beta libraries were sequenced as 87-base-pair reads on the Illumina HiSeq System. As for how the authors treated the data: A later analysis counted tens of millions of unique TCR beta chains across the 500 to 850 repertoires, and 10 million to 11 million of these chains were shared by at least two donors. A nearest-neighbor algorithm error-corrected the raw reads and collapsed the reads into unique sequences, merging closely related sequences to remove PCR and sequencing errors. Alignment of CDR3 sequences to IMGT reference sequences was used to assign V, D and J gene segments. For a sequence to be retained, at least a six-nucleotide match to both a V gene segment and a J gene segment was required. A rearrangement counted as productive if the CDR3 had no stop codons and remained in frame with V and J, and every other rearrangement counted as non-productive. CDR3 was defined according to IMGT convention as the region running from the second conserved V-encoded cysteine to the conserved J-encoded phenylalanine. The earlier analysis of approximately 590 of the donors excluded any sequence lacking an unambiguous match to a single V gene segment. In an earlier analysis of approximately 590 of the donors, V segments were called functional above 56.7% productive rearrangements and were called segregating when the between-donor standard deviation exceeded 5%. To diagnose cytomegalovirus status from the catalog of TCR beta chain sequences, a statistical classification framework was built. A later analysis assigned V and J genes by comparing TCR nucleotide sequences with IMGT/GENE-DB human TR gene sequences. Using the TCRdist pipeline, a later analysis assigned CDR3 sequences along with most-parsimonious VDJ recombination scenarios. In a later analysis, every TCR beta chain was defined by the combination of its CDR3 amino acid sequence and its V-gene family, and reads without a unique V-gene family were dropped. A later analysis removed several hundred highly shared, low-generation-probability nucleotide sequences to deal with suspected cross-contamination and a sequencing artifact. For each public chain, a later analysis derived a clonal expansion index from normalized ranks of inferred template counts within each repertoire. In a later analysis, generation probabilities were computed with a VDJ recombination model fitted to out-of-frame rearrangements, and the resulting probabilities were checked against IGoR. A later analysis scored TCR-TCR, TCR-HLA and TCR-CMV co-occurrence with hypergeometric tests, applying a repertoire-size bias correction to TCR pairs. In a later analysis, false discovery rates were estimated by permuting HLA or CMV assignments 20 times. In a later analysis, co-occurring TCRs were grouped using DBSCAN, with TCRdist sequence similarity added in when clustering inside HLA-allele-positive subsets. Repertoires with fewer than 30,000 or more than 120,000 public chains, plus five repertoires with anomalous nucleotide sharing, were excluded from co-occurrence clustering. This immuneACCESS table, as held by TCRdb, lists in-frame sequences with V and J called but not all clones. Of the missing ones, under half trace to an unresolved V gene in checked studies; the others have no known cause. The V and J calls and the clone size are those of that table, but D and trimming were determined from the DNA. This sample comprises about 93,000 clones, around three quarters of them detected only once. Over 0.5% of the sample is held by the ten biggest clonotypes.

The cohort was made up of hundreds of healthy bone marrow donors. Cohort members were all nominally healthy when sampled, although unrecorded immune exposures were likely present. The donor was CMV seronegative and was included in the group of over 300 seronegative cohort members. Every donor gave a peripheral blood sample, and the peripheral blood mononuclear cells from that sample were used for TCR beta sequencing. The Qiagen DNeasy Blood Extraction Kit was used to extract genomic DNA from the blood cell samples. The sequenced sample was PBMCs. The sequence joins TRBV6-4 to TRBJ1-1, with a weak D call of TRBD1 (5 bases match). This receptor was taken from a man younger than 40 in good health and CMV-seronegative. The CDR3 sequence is CASSPRGGVNTEAFF. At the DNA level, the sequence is TGTGCCAGCAGTCCGCGGGGGGGAGTGAACACTGAAGCTTTCTTT.